The 3 T cell receptor beta chains below all came from one sample that was sequenced in a study of shared clonotypes between healthy human individuals. Sequencing was performed with immunoSEQ multiplex PCR; in TCRdb, only in-frame clones are kept and a portion is missing. The table lists hundreds of thousands of clones, 96% of them singletons. Source material: naive CD4+ T cells sorted from blood. Regarding subset: CD45RA+ positively selected. These receptors all stem from a young woman in good health.

The chain is built from TRBV2 and TRBJ2-5; possible D gene TRBD2, 5 bases. Deletions cut 7 bases from V and 2 bases from J, with 8 bases between. The CDR3 is made up of 12 amino acids. The germline V gene has CDR1 SNHLY and CDR2 FYNNEI. The CDR3 loop reads CASKDLQETQYF. The DNA for the CDR3 is TGTGCCAGCAAGGACTTACAAGAGACCCAGTACTTC.

V usage is TRBV27 and J usage is TRBJ2-6; no clear D gene. The CDR3 is 15 amino acids. Trimming removed 3 bases at V and 3 bases at J, with 9 bases between. Germline lookup yields CDR1 MNHEY and CDR2 SMNVEV (reference sequence). This CDR3 is CASSFEGRGANVLTF. The DNA for the CDR3 is TGTGCCAGCAGTTTTGAAGGGCGTGGGGCCAACGTCCTGACTTTC. The full variable domain, completed using reference TRBV27 and TRBJ2-6, is EAQVTQNPRYLITVTGKKLTVTCSQNMNHEYMSWYRQDPGLGLRQIYYSMNVEVTDKGDVPEGYKVSRKEKRNFPLILESPSPNQTSLYFCASSFEGRGANVLTFGAGSRLTVL.

The chain uses TRBV5-1 and TRBJ1-3; TRBD1 aligns across 7 bases. V shed 4 bases, J shed 4 bases, and the junction held 5 bases outside the gene matches. CDR1 is SGHRS and CDR2 is YFSETQ in the germline V gene. This CDR3 comprises 14 residues. The CDR3 bases are TGCGCCAGCAGCCCTGGGACAGAGGGAAACACCATATATTTT. The encoded protein is CASSPGTEGNTIYF.